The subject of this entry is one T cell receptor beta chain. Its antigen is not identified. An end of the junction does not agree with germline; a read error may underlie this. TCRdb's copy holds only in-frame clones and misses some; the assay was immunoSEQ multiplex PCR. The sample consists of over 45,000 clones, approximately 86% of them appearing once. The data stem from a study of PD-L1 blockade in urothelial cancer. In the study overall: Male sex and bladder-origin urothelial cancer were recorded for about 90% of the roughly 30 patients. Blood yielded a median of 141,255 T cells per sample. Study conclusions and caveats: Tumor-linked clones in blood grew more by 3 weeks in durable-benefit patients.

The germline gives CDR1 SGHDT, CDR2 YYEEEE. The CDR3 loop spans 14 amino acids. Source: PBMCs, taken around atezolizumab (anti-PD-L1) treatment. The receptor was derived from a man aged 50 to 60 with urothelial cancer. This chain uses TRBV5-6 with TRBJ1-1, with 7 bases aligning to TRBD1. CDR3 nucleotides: TGTGCCAGCACCTTGGGACAGATGAACACTGAAGCTTTCTTT. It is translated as CASTLGQMNTEAFF.